This entry lists 9 T cell receptor beta chains sequenced from one sample in a study of T cell clones after liver transplantation. Assay: immunoSEQ multiplex PCR; the TCRdb copy retains only in-frame clones and omits some. The table shows about 78,000 clones, with 75% to 90% occurring only once. The sample was CD4+ T cells from blood, taken before liver transplant. All receptors derive from a human donor who received a liver transplant.

The chain employs TRBV5-4 and TRBJ1-2, with TRBD1 as a possible D gene (6 bases). Trimming left V 4 bases short and J 6 bases short, with 19 bases between. From germline, CDR1 is SGHNT and CDR2 YYREEE (reference sequence). This CDR3 contains 15 residues. As DNA, the CDR3 is TGTGCCAGCAGCCCGGGAGGAGGGGGAAGGAATGGCTACACCTTC. Protein sequence: CASSPGGGGRNGYTF.

This chain links TRBV11-3 with TRBJ2-7; TRBD2 matches at 12 bases. V was clipped by 1 base and J by 8 bases; unmatched bases: 0. This CDR3 region has 13 residues. Per germline, CDR1 SGHNT and CDR2 YENEEA. In DNA form, the CDR3 reads TGTGCCAGCAGCTTAGGGACTAGCGGGAAGCAGTACTTC. It is translated as CASSLGTSGKQYF.

This clone was seen a few times. The gene calls are TRBV28 and TRBJ2-7, with D unresolved. The V end was cut by 5 bases, the J end by 6 bases, with 8 bases between. The CDR3 contains 11 residues. Per the germline V gene, CDR1 is MDHEN and CDR2 is SYDVKM. In DNA form, the CDR3 reads TGTGCCAGCAGTCAGACACGCGAGCAGTACTTC. Translating gives CASSQTREQYF.

V and J are TRBV7-3 and TRBJ2-5; D possibly uses TRBD1 or TRBD2 (6 bases each). Trimming cost V 2 bases and J 0 bases, with 10 bases left between them. Germline V lookup: CDR1 SGHTA, CDR2 FQGTGA. This CDR3 comprises 15 residues. CDR3 protein: CASSLYGGHQETQYF. The CDR3 DNA reads as TGTGCCAGCAGCTTATATGGGGGGCACCAAGAGACCCAGTACTTC.

CDR3 in DNA: TGCGCCAGCCGTAGCGGGAACACAGATACGCAGTATTTT. Encoded protein: CASRSGNTDTQYF. The genes are TRBV5-1 and TRBJ2-3, with 8 bases lining up with TRBD2. CDR1 and CDR2 (germline): SGHRS, YFSETQ. The CDR3 covers 13 residues. V shed 7 bases and J 2 bases; nucleotides not matched to a gene: 3.

The chain is built from TRBV28 and TRBJ1-3; D gene uncertain. In germline, CDR1 is MDHEN, CDR2 SYDVKM. The CDR3 runs to 17 residues. V lost 5 bases and J 0 bases, leaving 17 bases between the germline ends. CDR3 protein: CASSGIKRGHSGNTIYF. DNA of the CDR3: TGTGCCAGCAGTGGTATAAAGAGAGGGCACTCTGGAAACACCATATATTTT. Complete variable domain (other parts from reference TRBV28 and TRBJ1-3): DVKVTQSSRYLVKRTGEKVFLECVQDMDHENMFWYRQDPGLGLRLIYFSYDVKMKEKGDIPEGYSVSREKKERFSLILESASTNQTSMYLCASSGIKRGHSGNTIYFGEGSWLTVV.

The chain uses TRBV5-1 and TRBJ1-4, with a possible D match to TRBD1 (6 bases). There are 14 residues in the CDR3. The germline CDR1 and CDR2 sequences are SGHRS and YFSETQ. V was clipped by 5 bases and J by 1 base, with 9 bases between them. The CDR3 nucleotides are TGCGCCAGCAGTTTCAGGGGAACTAATGAAAAACTGTTTTTT. It yields the protein CASSFRGTNEKLFF.

The DNA of the CDR3 is TGTGCCAGCTCACCAATCCGGCAGGCAGGGGACAATGAGCAGTTCTTC. Encoded protein: CASSPIRQAGDNEQFF. The V gene is TRBV18, the J gene TRBJ2-1; D possibly corresponds to TRBD1 (6 bases). This CDR3 has 16 residues. The germline V gene encodes CDR1 KGHSH and CDR2 LQKENI. V was trimmed by 2 bases and J by 5 bases, leaving 16 bases between them.

The chain uses TRBV28 and TRBJ2-2; D unclear. This CDR3 spans 18 amino acids. Trimming removed 2 bases from V and 3 bases from J, with 19 bases in between. From germline, CDR1 is MDHEN and CDR2 SYDVKM. The CDR3 DNA reads as TGTGCCAGCAGTTTAACCCCCTTCGGTAGCCGTGACACCGGGGAGCTGTTTTTT. It translates to CASSLTPFGSRDTGELFF.